These 25 T cell receptor beta chains came from one sample sequenced in a study of identical twins. TCRdb re-analysed the 5' RACE reads in MiXCR, keeping a single row per CDR3 protein. Among roughly 230,000 distinct CDR3 sequences, about 9% were seen once, and the ten largest hold 3% to 3.5%. These data were also reused for a study on yellow fever vaccine responses in identical twins.

The material sequenced was CD8+ T cells sorted from blood. These TCRs come from a woman under 30 in good health.

CDR3 sequence: CSIGGTSGTNEQFF. The DNA of the CDR3 is TGCAGTATTGGCGGGACTAGCGGGACTAATGAGCAGTTCTTC. The chain carries TRBV20-1 and TRBJ2-1; 13 nucleotides agree with TRBD2. The ends lost 8 bases at V and 7 bases at J; junction bases unmatched: 8. CDR3 length: 14 residues. CDR1 DFQATT and CDR2 SNEGSKA come from the germline V gene (reference sequence).

The chain has TRBV6-2 or TRBV6-3 and TRBJ2-5; perhaps TRBD1 as D (6 bases). Germline V lookup: CDR1 MNHEY, CDR2 SVGEGT. Deletions cut 10 bases from V and 2 bases from J, with 26 bases between. This CDR3 has 17 residues. The CDR3 DNA reads as TGTGCCACCTCCTTGGGGGCCTCGAGGGTTTTTCAAGAGACCCAGTACTTC. Residues: CATSLGASRVFQETQYF.

This clonotype was seen repeatedly, ten times or more. V usage is TRBV7-2 and J usage is TRBJ2-7; perhaps TRBD1 as D (6 bases). There are 14 residues in the CDR3. Germline-derived CDR1 and CDR2 are SGHTA and FQGNSA. The ends were cut back, 3 bases at V and 2 bases at J, with 11 bases in the middle. CDR3 in amino acids: CASSFQGIAYEQYF. CDR3 in DNA: TGTGCCAGCAGCTTTCAGGGGATAGCCTACGAGCAGTACTTC.

This clonotype was seen repeatedly, ten times or more. V gene TRBV5-6 combines with J gene TRBJ2-7, with D unresolved. CDR1 and CDR2 (germline): SGHDT, YYEEEE. The CDR3 spans 12 residues. V was trimmed by 0 bases and J by 6 bases, leaving 7 bases between them. CDR3 region: CASSLAATEQYF. In DNA, the CDR3 is TGTGCCAGCAGCTTGGCTGCCACCGAGCAGTACTTC.

This clonotype was found a few times. This chain connects TRBV28 to TRBJ2-1; no reliable D call. V was shortened by 7 bases and J by 3 bases, with 10 bases between the two germline ends. Germline V lookup: CDR1 MDHEN, CDR2 SYDVKM. This CDR3 spans 13 amino acids. CDR3 sequence: CASTDLLYNEQFF. CDR3 nucleotide sequence: TGTGCCAGCACCGATCTTCTCTACAATGAGCAGTTCTTC.

This chain joins TRBV29-1 and TRBJ2-1, with 8 bases lining up with TRBD1. The V and J ends lost 2 bases and 9 bases, in that order; junction bases with no gene match: 3. Per germline, CDR1 SQVTM and CDR2 ANQGSEA. The length of the CDR3 is 12 residues. CDR3 in amino acids: CSVELDRGEQFF. For the CDR3, the DNA is TGCAGCGTTGAACTCGACAGGGGTGAGCAGTTCTTC.

The V gene is TRBV20-1, the J gene TRBJ2-7; possible D gene TRBD2, 6 bases. The CDR3 is 14 amino acids. V was pared by 3 bases and J by 3 bases, with 15 bases between. Germline CDR1 DFQATT, CDR2 SNEGSKA (reference sequence). Here the CDR3 reads CSARDWRDLYEQYF. CDR3 DNA: TGCAGTGCTAGGGATTGGCGGGATCTCTACGAGCAGTACTTC.

V usage is TRBV27 and J usage is TRBJ2-1, with D possibly matching TRBD2 (5 bases). Between the trimmed V and J ends, which lost 8 bases and 2 bases, there was a span of 13 bases. This CDR3 is built from 14 residues. Germline values: CDR1 MNHEY, CDR2 SMNVEV (reference sequence). The CDR3 DNA reads as TGTGCCAGCCGCCCGGCGGGTACCTACAATGAGCAGTTCTTC. This codes for CASRPAGTYNEQFF.

Concerning this clonotype: The junction shows a germline mismatch at one end, possibly a read error. J is TRBJ2-5 and V is TRBV7-7; 8 nucleotides match TRBD1. The CDR3 contains 14 residues. Germline V gene sequence: CDR1 SSHAT, CDR2 FNYEAQ (reference sequence). CDR3 sequence (DNA): TGTGCTAGCAGTTACGACAGGGGTGAGGAGACCCAGTACTTC. This encodes CASSYDRGEETQYF.

This sequence joins TRBV25-1 and TRBJ2-5, with 8 bases aligning to TRBD1. This CDR3 is 16 amino acids long. Germline CDR1 MGHDK, CDR2 SYGVNS. V trimming: 4 bases; J trimming: 5 bases; junction bases outside the gene matches: 12. CDR3 nucleotide sequence: TGTGCCAGCAGTGGGAGCTTGGACAGGGTGTGGGAGACCCAGTACTTC. Its translation: CASSGSLDRVWETQYF.

The sample holds many counts of this clonotype. V gene TRBV6-5 combines with J gene TRBJ2-3, with D perhaps matching TRBD1 or TRBD2 (5 bases each). V dropped 0 bases and J dropped 2 bases, with 18 bases sitting between them. Germline lookup yields CDR1 MNHEY and CDR2 SVGAGI. The CDR3 spans 18 residues. The CDR3, as DNA: TGTGCCAGCAGTTACTCCCAAGCTGGGGACGGAATCACAGATACGCAGTATTTT. Its translation is CASSYSQAGDGITDTQYF.

Many counts were recorded for this clonotype. The V and J genes are TRBV29-1 and TRBJ2-7; 8 bases map to TRBD1. The germline gives CDR1 SQVTM, CDR2 ANQGSEA. The CDR3 runs to 15 residues. The V segment lost 4 bases and the J segment 3 bases; nucleotides outside the gene matches: 11. CDR3 nucleotide sequence: TGCAGCGTTGCCCCGCCGGACAGGGAGGACTACGAGCAGTACTTC. Its protein product is CSVAPPDREDYEQYF.

This clonotype has more than one count but fewer than ten. The V and J genes are TRBV29-1 and TRBJ2-1; D gene ambiguous. The CDR3 extends over 14 amino acids. Germline V lookup: CDR1 SQVTM, CDR2 ANQGSEA. V was shortened by 5 bases and J by 4 bases, with 15 bases between the two germline ends. CDR3 coding DNA: TGCAGCGTTTTGGGTGACGGCCTTTACAATGAGCAGTTCTTC. Amino acids: CSVLGDGLYNEQFF.

This clonotype was found many times. In DNA, the CDR3 is TGTGCCAGCAGTCGCAACGGGGAGCTGTTTTTT. It codes for CASSRNGELFF. V usage is TRBV27 and J usage is TRBJ2-2, with unresolved D. This CDR3 region has 11 residues. The V gene lost 5 bases and the J gene lost 7 bases, with 5 bases spanning the gap. CDR1 MNHEY and CDR2 SMNVEV come from the germline V gene (reference sequence).

This clonotype was recorded a few times. The J gene is TRBJ2-1, the V gene TRBV27, with D maybe TRBD1 (6 bases). Germline loops: CDR1 MNHEY, CDR2 SMNVEV (reference sequence). Trimming took off 0 bases at V and 13 bases at J, with 10 bases between the two ends. The length of the CDR3 is 12 residues. CDR3 coding DNA: TGTGCCAGCAGTTTATCTCAGGGGAAACAGTTCTTC. Translation gives CASSLSQGKQFF.

In its sample, this clonotype was seen many times. This chain links TRBV7-3 with TRBJ2-1; 11 nucleotides match TRBD2. J gave up 4 bases and V 5 bases, and 4 bases lay outside the gene matches. Germline V CDR1 and CDR2: SGHTA, FQGTGA. The CDR3 length is 15 residues. The CDR3 here is CASSLIAGGYNEQFF. The CDR3 nucleotides are TGTGCCAGCAGCCTAATAGCGGGGGGGTACAATGAGCAGTTCTTC.

This clonotype was counted a few times. V and J are TRBV6-5 and TRBJ2-3; unclear D gene. CDR1 and CDR2 from the germline V gene are MNHEY and SVGAGI. V lost 4 bases and J lost 5, with 4 bases in between. This CDR3 has 11 residues. CDR3 coding DNA: TGTGCCAGCAGTTTTTTAGATACGCAGTATTTT. Its translation is CASSFLDTQYF.

The sample holds many counts of this clonotype. The gene calls are TRBV28 and TRBJ2-3; weak D call: TRBD2 (5 bases). V shed 3 bases and J shed 6 bases, with 10 bases lying between them. Per the germline V gene, CDR1 is MDHEN and CDR2 is SYDVKM. The CDR3 covers 13 residues. The CDR3 region is CASSFVRGDTQYF. CDR3 coding DNA: TGTGCCAGCAGTTTTGTTAGAGGGGATACGCAGTATTTT.

In this sample, this clonotype turned up many times. The V call is TRBV12-3 or TRBV12-4, the J call TRBJ2-1; no reliable D call. V was shortened by 3 bases and J by 2 bases, with 8 bases between the two germline ends. This CDR3 has 14 residues. CDR3 nucleotides: TGTGCCAGCAGTTTCGTAGTCGCCTACAATGAGCAGTTCTTC. Translation: CASSFVVAYNEQFF.

This clonotype was recorded a few times. The V and J genes are TRBV6-4 and TRBJ2-2; 11 bases agree with TRBD2. Germline-derived CDR1 and CDR2 are MRHNA and SNTAGT. V gave up 1 base and J gave up 3 bases; unmatched junction bases: 13. This CDR3 region has 20 residues. The CDR3 sequence: CASSDFPVLAGGRYTGELFF. For the CDR3, the DNA is TGTGCCAGCAGTGACTTCCCGGTTCTAGCGGGGGGACGATACACCGGGGAGCTGTTTTTT.

This chain joins TRBV7-8 and TRBJ2-7; possibly TRBD2 for D (7 bases). The CDR3 runs to 15 residues. The V gene's germline CDR1 is SGHVS and CDR2 FQNEAQ. Trimming cost V 5 bases and J 2 bases, with 16 bases left between them. The CDR3 DNA reads as TGTGCCAGCAGCCCCGGGGGAGGGGGACCCTACGAGCAGTACTTC. This translates into CASSPGGGGPYEQYF.

At least ten counts were recorded for this clonotype. The genes are TRBV13 and TRBJ2-7, with a tentative D call TRBD1 (6 bases). The CDR3 totals 14 residues. V was shortened by 5 bases and J by 2 bases, with 13 bases between the two germline ends. CDR1 PRHDT and CDR2 FYEKMQ come from the germline V gene (reference sequence). Written as DNA, the CDR3 is TGTGCCAGCAGCCTACCTGACAGGACCTACGAGCAGTACTTC. This codes for CASSLPDRTYEQYF.

V usage is TRBV18 and J usage is TRBJ2-5; perhaps TRBD1 as D (6 bases). CDR1 is KGHSH, CDR2 LQKENI, per germline. This CDR3 spans 16 amino acids. Trimming removed 2 bases from V and 3 bases from J, with 16 bases in between. The CDR3 nucleotides are TGTGCCAGCTCACCAATGGGCCAGGGGCCAAAAGAGACCCAGTACTTC. Its protein is CASSPMGQGPKETQYF.

This rearrangement joins TRBV24-1 to TRBJ2-3; no definite D call. Germline V gives CDR1 KGHDR, CDR2 SFDVKD. Trimming took 2 bases from V and 2 from J, leaving 1 base between them. The CDR3 has 12 residues. CDR3 residues: CATSDYTDTQYF. The CDR3 bases are TGTGCCACCAGTGATTACACAGATACGCAGTATTTT.

In its sample, this clonotype was seen many times. The J gene is TRBJ2-2, the V gene TRBV6-5; D is ambiguous. Deletions cut 6 bases from V and 2 bases from J, with 4 bases between. CDR3 length: 12 residues. CDR1 is MNHEY, CDR2 SVGAGI, per germline. The CDR3: CASRLNTGELFF. The CDR3 DNA reads as TGTGCCAGCAGACTCAACACCGGGGAGCTGTTTTTT.